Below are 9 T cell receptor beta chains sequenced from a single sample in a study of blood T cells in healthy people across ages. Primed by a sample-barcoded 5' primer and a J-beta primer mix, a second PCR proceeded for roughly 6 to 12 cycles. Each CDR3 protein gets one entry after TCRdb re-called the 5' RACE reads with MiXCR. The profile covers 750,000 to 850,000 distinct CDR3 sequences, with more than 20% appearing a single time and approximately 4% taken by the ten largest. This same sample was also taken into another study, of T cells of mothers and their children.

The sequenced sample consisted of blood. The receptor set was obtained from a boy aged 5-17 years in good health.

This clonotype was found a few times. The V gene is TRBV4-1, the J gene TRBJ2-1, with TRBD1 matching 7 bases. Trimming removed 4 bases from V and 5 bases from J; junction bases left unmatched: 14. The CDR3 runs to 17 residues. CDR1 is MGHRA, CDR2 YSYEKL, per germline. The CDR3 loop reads CASSRTPGTEAHNEQFF. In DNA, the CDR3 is TGCGCCAGCAGCCGAACCCCCGGGACAGAAGCCCACAATGAGCAGTTCTTC.

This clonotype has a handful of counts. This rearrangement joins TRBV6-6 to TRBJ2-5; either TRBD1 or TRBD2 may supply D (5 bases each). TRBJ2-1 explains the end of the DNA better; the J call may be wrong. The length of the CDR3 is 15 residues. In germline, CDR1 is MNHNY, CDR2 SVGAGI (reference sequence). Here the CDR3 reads CASSSTGTLANEQFF. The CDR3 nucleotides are TGTGCCAGCAGTTCAACCGGGACCCTTGCCAATGAGCAGTTCTTC.

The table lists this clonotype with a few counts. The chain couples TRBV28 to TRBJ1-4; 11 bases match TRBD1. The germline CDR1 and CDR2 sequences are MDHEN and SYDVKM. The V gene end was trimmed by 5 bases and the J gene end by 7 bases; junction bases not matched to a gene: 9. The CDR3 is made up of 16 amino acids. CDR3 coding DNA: TGTGCCAGCAGTCCCGGACAGGGGGCGATTGGTGAAAAACTGTTTTTT. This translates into CASSPGQGAIGEKLFF.

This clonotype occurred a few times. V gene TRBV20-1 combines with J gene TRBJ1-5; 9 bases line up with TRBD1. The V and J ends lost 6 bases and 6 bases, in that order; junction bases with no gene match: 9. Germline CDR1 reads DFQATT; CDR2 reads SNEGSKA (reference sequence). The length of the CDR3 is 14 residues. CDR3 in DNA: TGCAGTGCCAGCACAGGGGGCGCCGGTCAGCCCCAGCATTTT. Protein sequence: CSASTGGAGQPQHF.

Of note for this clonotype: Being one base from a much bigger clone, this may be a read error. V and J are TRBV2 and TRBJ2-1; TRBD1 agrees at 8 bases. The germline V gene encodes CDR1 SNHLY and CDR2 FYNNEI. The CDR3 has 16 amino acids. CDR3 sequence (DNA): TGTGCAGACGCCCGGACAGGGAGAAGCTCCTACAATGAGCAGTTCTTC. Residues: CADARTGRSSYNEQFF.

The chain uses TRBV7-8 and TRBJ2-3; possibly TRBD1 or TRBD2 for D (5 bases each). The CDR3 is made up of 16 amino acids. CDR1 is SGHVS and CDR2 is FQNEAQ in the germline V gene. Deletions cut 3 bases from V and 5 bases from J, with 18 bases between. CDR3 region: CASSLVSYGAIDTQYF. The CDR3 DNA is TGTGCCAGCAGCTTGGTCTCTTACGGGGCCATAGATACGCAGTATTTT.

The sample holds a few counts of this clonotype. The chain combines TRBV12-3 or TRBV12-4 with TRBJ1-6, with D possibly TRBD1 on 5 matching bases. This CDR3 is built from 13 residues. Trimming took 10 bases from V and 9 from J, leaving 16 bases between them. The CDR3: CATGGGSGSPLHF. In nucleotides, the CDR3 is TGTGCCACCGGGGGGGGGTCTGGTTCACCCCTCCACTTT.

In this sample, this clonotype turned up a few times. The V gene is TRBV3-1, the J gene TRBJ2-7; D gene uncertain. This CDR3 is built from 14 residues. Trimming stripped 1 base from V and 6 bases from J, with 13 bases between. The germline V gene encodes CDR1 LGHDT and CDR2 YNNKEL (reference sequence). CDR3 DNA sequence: TGTGCCAGCAGCCAAGGCGGACCCGCCGGCGAGCAGTACTTC. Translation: CASSQGGPAGEQYF.

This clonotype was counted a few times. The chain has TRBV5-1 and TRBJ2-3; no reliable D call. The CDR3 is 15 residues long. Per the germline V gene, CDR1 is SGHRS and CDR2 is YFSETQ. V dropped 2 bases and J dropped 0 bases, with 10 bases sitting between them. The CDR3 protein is CASSFLGKSTDTQYF. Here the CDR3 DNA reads TGCGCCAGCAGCTTCTTGGGGAAAAGCACAGATACGCAGTATTTT.